These 5 T cell receptor beta chains were sequenced from one sample in a study of T cells in women clearing cervical HPV infection. Only in-frame clones appear in the TCRdb table, and some are missing; sequencing was by immunoSEQ multiplex PCR. The sample features 22,000 or so clones, with around 3.3% in its top ten. Input material: blood buffy coat. Every receptor here comes from a woman between 18 and 75 years old with a cervical HPV16 infection that either progressed to CIN3+ or cleared (not recorded which).

To note about this clone: The read falls 3 residues short of the CDR3 end, and the missing part is taken from the germline J gene. The rearrangement uses TRBV19 and TRBJ1-5; TRBD1 matches 8 bases. V dropped 4 bases and J dropped 2; count of bases not matched to a gene: 7. The germline V gene encodes CDR1 LNHDA and CDR2 SQIVND (reference sequence). The CDR3 has 16 amino acids. CDR3 protein: CASSNPAGQGNQPQHF. The sequenced part of the CDR3 DNA is TGTGCCAGTAGTAACCCCGCGGGACAGGGCAATCAGCCC. The full variable domain, rest sourced from reference TRBV19 and TRBJ1-5, is DGGITQSPKYLFRKEGQNVTLSCEQNLNHDAMYWYRQDPGQGLRLIYYSQIVNDFQKGDIAEGYSVSREKKESFPLTVTSAQKNPTAFYLCASSNPAGQGNQPQHFGDGTRLSIL.

Worth noting for this clone: Sequencing ends 3 residues short of the CDR3 end; the germline J gene provides the rest. The chain has TRBV2 and TRBJ2-5; 14 positions match TRBD2. This CDR3 is 15 amino acids long. V dropped 6 bases and J dropped 5; count of bases not matched to a gene: 5. Germline CDR1 SNHLY, CDR2 FYNNEI. CDR3 in amino acids: CASSWGLAGVETQYF. The sequenced part of the CDR3 DNA is TGTGCCAGCAGCTGGGGACTAGCGGGAGTTGAGACC. Combining the CDR3 with reference TRBV2 and TRBJ2-5 gives the whole variable domain EPEVTQTPSHQVTQMGQEVILRCVPISNHLYFYWYRQILGQKVEFLVSFYNNEISEKSEIFDDQFSVERPDGSNFTLKIRSTKLEDSAMYFCASSWGLAGVETQYFGPGTRLLVL.

For this clone: The read ends 3 residues before the CDR3 terminus; that terminus is restored from the germline J gene. The chain employs TRBV10-1 and TRBJ1-1; 7 bases align to TRBD1. Trimming took 7 bases from V and 5 from J; bases not matched to a gene: 10. This CDR3 has 14 amino acids. The germline V gene encodes CDR1 WNHNN and CDR2 SYGVQD (reference sequence). The CDR3 bases that were read are TGCGCCAGCAAAAAAGACAGGGAGTCGACTGAA. Encoded protein: CASKKDRESTE. The whole CDR3 is CASKKDRESTEAFF.

As for this clone: The read ends 3 residues before the CDR3 terminus; that terminus is restored from the germline J gene. The V and J genes are TRBV2 and TRBJ2-2; D is tentatively TRBD1 or TRBD2 (5 bases each). Germline assignment: CDR1 SNHLY and CDR2 FYNNEI. Trimming shortened V by 4 bases and J by 6 bases, and 9 bases separated the two germline ends. This CDR3 spans 13 amino acids. CDR3: CASSGGAAGELFF. The CDR3 bases that were read are TGTGCCAGCAGTGGAGGGGCGGCCGGGGAG. The whole variable domain, remainder taken from reference TRBV2 and TRBJ2-2, is EPEVTQTPSHQVTQMGQEVILRCVPISNHLYFYWYRQILGQKVEFLVSFYNNEISEKSEIFDDQFSVERPDGSNFTLKIRSTKLEDSAMYFCASSGGAAGELFFGEGSRLTVL.

In the case of this clone: The read gets to within 3 residues of the CDR3 end, and the germline J gene fills in the rest. The chain joins TRBV20-1 to TRBJ1-2, with D unclear. CDR3 length equals 14 residues. CDR1 and CDR2 from the germline V gene are DFQATT and SNEGSKA (reference sequence). The V end lost 6 bases, the J end lost 0 bases, and 14 bases lay between the germline ends. This chain's CDR3 is CSALYRTANYGYTF. Partial CDR3 DNA: TGCAGTGCCCTGTACAGAACCGCTAACTATGGC.